A single T cell receptor beta chain is shown here with its context. This sample is drawn from a study of shared clonotypes between healthy human individuals. The CDR3 runs 15 residues. Germline CDR1 reads SGDLS; CDR2 reads YYNGEE. The trim removed 3 bases at V and 0 bases at J, leaving 3 bases unmatched. Clones were read by immunoSEQ multiplex PCR, and TCRdb kept only the in-frame ones, dropping some. The table shows millions of clones, with 85% to 95% occurring only once. The origin of this receptor is a man younger than 30 in good health. The gene calls are TRBV9 and TRBJ2-1; 7 nucleotides agree with TRBD2. Sequencing input: naive CD4+ T cells sorted from blood. Subset in this sample: CD45RA+ positively selected. CDR3 nucleotide sequence: TGTGCCAGCAGCGCTGGGAGGGCCTCCTACAATGAGCAGTTCTTC. It is translated as CASSAGRASYNEQFF. The full variable domain, completed using reference TRBV9 and TRBJ2-1, is DSGVTQTPKHLITATGQRVTLRCSPRSGDLSVYWYQQSLDQGLQFLIQYYNGEERAKGNILERFSAQQFPDLHSELNLSSLELGDSALYFCASSAGRASYNEQFFGPGTRLTVL.